This record covers a single T cell receptor (beta chain). This may stem from a read error, because a much larger clone lies one nucleotide away. Primers used in a second PCR of about 7 to 11 cycles were a sample-barcoded 5' primer and a J-beta primer mix. MiXCR was run by TCRdb on the 5' RACE reads, yielding one entry per CDR3 protein. The sample consists of about 930,000 distinct CDR3 sequences, about 29% of them appearing once. This sample is drawn from a study of blood T cells in healthy people across ages. This CDR3 comprises 15 residues. Germline-derived CDR1 and CDR2 are SGHDT and YYEEEE. Separately, the same data were catalogued under a study of T cells of mothers and their children.

The sequence derives from a woman between 40 and 55 years old in good health. The sequencing input was blood. The chain is built from TRBV5-6 and TRBJ2-4, with D possibly being TRBD2 (6 bases). The last part of the DNA fits TRBJ2-7 better; the J call may be wrong. The CDR3 nucleotides read TGTGCCAGCAGCTTTGGACTATCGGGCATCCACGAGCAGTACTTC. This gives the protein CASSFGLSGIHEQYF.